The rows below give T cell receptor beta chains drawn from one sample of a study of blood T cell repertoires in COVID-19. Data came from immunoSEQ multiplex PCR; TCRdb stores just in-frame clones and leaves some out. The sample gives approximately 500,000 clones, 70% to 90% of which show up once; 7.8% is in the top ten. The sample comprised peripheral blood. The receptor source for this set is a woman aged 45-65 years with COVID-19, enrolled during active disease. The CDR3 runs from the conserved cysteine through the conserved F or W. D genes are given only for firm matches. Where a row states a size, it is once, few, many or the class of an expanded clone; other rows omit it.

clone size	CDR3 length	J gene	V gene	D gene	CDR3 DNA	CDR3 protein
NA	15	TRBJ1-4	TRBV30	TRBD1	TGTGCCTGGTCGCTTACCGGGACAGGGGGAGAAAAACTGTTTTTT	CAWSLTGTGGEKLFF
NA	14	TRBJ2-1	TRBV6-2/TRBV6-3	NA	TGTGCCAGCAGTCACCAGAACTCCTACAATGAGCAGTTCTTC	CASSHQNSYNEQFF
NA	14	TRBJ1-1	TRBV5-4	NA	TGTGCCAGCAGCCGAGGTGGCGCGAACACTGAAGCTTTCTTT	CASSRGGANTEAFF
NA	14	TRBJ2-3	TRBV5-4	TRBD1	TGTGCCAGCCGAGGGGACAGGGTCACAGATACGCAGTATTTT	CASRGDRVTDTQYF
once	11	TRBJ2-7	TRBV27	NA	TGTGCCAGCAGGGGGCCATACGAGCAGTACTTC	CASRGPYEQYF
NA	13	TRBJ2-7	TRBV29-1	TRBD2	TGCAGCGTTGTGGGGGGGGGCTCCTACGAGCAGTACTTC	CSVVGGGSYEQYF
NA	15	TRBJ2-3	TRBV27	TRBD2	TGTGCCAGCAGTCCACGGCGCTCGGGGACTAATACGCAGTATTTT	CASSPRRSGTNTQYF
NA	15	TRBJ2-1	TRBV27	TRBD1	TGTGCCAGCAGTCCGATACAGGGGGCGAAGAATGAGCAGTTCTTC	CASSPIQGAKNEQFF
NA	17	TRBJ1-2	TRBV29-1	TRBD1	TGCAGCGTTGATGGAGGGGACAGATTAGAAGGGGTCTATGGCTACACCTTC	CSVDGGDRLEGVYGYTF
NA	17	TRBJ1-3	TRBV7-9	TRBD1	TGTGCCAGCAACAGCGGTGCAGGGGGCCTCTCTGGAAACACCATATATTTT	CASNSGAGGLSGNTIYF
NA	15	TRBJ1-2	TRBV7-9	NA	TGTGCCAGCAGCCACTCCCTCGAGGTCGCCAAGGGCTACACCTTC	CASSHSLEVAKGYTF
NA	13	TRBJ2-5	TRBV11-1	NA	TGTGCCAGCACCCTGACAGTAGAAGAGACCCAGTACTTC	CASTLTVEETQYF
NA	13	TRBJ1-2	TRBV7-9	NA	TGTGCCAGCAGCTTAGGCTCAGGGGAGGGCTACACCTTC	CASSLGSGEGYTF
NA	14	TRBJ1-6	TRBV27	NA	TGTGCCAGCAGGATCACAGGAGGGTATTCACCCCTCCACTTT	CASRITGGYSPLHF
NA	15	TRBJ1-2	TRBV6-1	NA	TGTGCCAGCAGTGAAGTACAGGGTCTCAACTATGGCTACACCTTC	CASSEVQGLNYGYTF
NA	14	TRBJ2-1	TRBV28	NA	TGTGCCAGCAGTGTCTCGTCAGGGGACAATGAGCAGTTCTTC	CASSVSSGDNEQFF
NA	15	TRBJ1-3	TRBV18	NA	TGTGCCAGCTCACCAGCAGGGACTTCGGGAAACACCATATATTTT	CASSPAGTSGNTIYF
NA	13	TRBJ2-7	TRBV18	NA	TGTGCCAGCTCACCAGGGCGAACTCACGAGCAGTACTTC	CASSPGRTHEQYF
NA	14	TRBJ1-3	TRBV28	NA	TGTGCCAGCCTCTCGGGAGCCTCTGGAAACACCATATATTTT	CASLSGASGNTIYF
NA	15	TRBJ1-4	TRBV25-1	NA	TGTGCCAGCAGTGATGCGACAGATCCTAATGAAAAACTGTTTTTT	CASSDATDPNEKLFF
NA	15	TRBJ2-7	TRBV9	NA	TGTGCCAGCAGCGAGGTCGGTGGCAGGGGAGACGAGCAGTACTTC	CASSEVGGRGDEQYF
NA	12	TRBJ2-3	TRBV12-5	NA	TGTGCTAGTGGTTTGGTACTAGATACGCAGTATTTT	CASGLVLDTQYF
NA	16	TRBJ1-1	TRBV5-1	TRBD1	TGCGCCAGCAGTTGGAACGCAGGACAGGGGTACACTGAAGCTTTCTTT	CASSWNAGQGYTEAFF
NA	12	TRBJ2-3	TRBV12-3/TRBV12-4	NA	TGTGCCAGCAGTTTGGACTGGTTCACGCAGTATTTT	CASSLDWFTQYF
NA	12	TRBJ2-7	TRBV6-2/TRBV6-3	NA	TGTGCCAGCAGCCCTAGGGGTTACGAGCAGTACTTC	CASSPRGYEQYF
NA	12	TRBJ2-2	TRBV5-1	NA	TGCGCCACCCGGACAGTCCCCGGGGAGCTGTTTTTT	CATRTVPGELFF
many	18	TRBJ1-3	TRBV19	NA	TGTGCCAGTAGTATTGGAGGGGTCAGAAGCCGCTCTGGAAACACCATATATTTT	CASSIGGVRSRSGNTIYF
once	13	TRBJ1-2	TRBV6-5	NA	TGTGCCAGCAGTCTGGGGCTTAATTATGGCTACACCTTC	CASSLGLNYGYTF
NA	15	TRBJ1-2	TRBV6-5	NA	TGTGCCAGCAGTCCCCCGACAGCCATGGGGGGTGGCTACACCTTC	CASSPPTAMGGGYTF
NA	15	TRBJ2-7	TRBV2	NA	TGTGCCAGCAGGGAGGGTGAGGCCCTCTTCTACGAGCAGTACTTC	CASREGEALFYEQYF
NA	15	TRBJ2-7	TRBV19	NA	TGTGCCAGTAGTATAGCCCAGGCGAGCTCCTACGAGCAGTACTTC	CASSIAQASSYEQYF
NA	17	TRBJ2-1	TRBV2	TRBD1	TGTGCCAGCAGTGAAATACCGGACAGGGGGACCTACAATGAGCAGTTCTTC	CASSEIPDRGTYNEQFF
NA	13	TRBJ2-2	TRBV10-2	NA	TGCGCCAGCAGTCGGTCGGGGACCGGGGAGCTGTTTTTT	CASSRSGTGELFF
NA	13	TRBJ2-7	TRBV6-5	TRBD2	TGTGCCAGCAGTTTCGGGACTAGCGGGGGTGGCAACTTC	CASSFGTSGGGNF
NA	16	TRBJ2-5	TRBV19	TRBD1	TGTGCCAGTAGTATTGCAAACAGGGGGTACCAAGAGACCCAGTACTTC	CASSIANRGYQETQYF
NA	13	TRBJ1-4	TRBV2	NA	TGTGCCAGCAGTGGGGGAGTAGGAGAAAAACTGTTTTTT	CASSGGVGEKLFF
NA	13	TRBJ2-7	TRBV6-5	TRBD1	TGTGCCAGCAGCGACAGGGGATTCTACGAGCAGTACTTC	CASSDRGFYEQYF
NA	15	TRBJ2-1	TRBV7-9	TRBD1	TGTGCCAGCAGCCCTGGACAGGGAAGCTACAATGAGCAGTTCTTC	CASSPGQGSYNEQFF
NA	17	TRBJ1-5	TRBV2	NA	TGTGCCAGCAATAAAAGACGAGTAGCAGTAAGCAATCAGCCCCAGCATTTT	CASNKRRVAVSNQPQHF
NA	16	TRBJ1-5	TRBV4-2	TRBD1	TGTGCCAGCAGCCTCGGGACAGAGACAAGCAATCAGCCCCAGCATTTT	CASSLGTETSNQPQHF
NA	13	TRBJ2-5	TRBV9	TRBD2	TGTGCCAGCAGCCGGGGGGGGCAAGAGACCCAGTACTTC	CASSRGGQETQYF
NA	13	TRBJ1-5	TRBV6-4	NA	TGTGCCAGCAGTGACGGGGGGAATCAGCCCCAGCATTTT	CASSDGGNQPQHF
NA	15	TRBJ2-6	TRBV27	NA	TGTGCCAGCAGTATGAACAGGGCTGGGGCCAACGTCCTGACTTTC	CASSMNRAGANVLTF
few	16	TRBJ2-3	TRBV19	TRBD1	TGTGCCAGTAGTATAGTCCTGACAGGGGTCGCAGATACGCAGTATTTT	CASSIVLTGVADTQYF
NA	11	TRBJ1-1	TRBV20-1	NA	TGCAGTGCCCCGGGGGGGACTGAAGCTTTCTTT	CSAPGGTEAFF
NA	13	TRBJ1-1	TRBV29-1	NA	TGCAGCGCCCGAGAGGGCGTTAGGACTGAAGCTTTCTTT	CSAREGVRTEAFF
once	14	TRBJ2-7	TRBV6-5	NA	TGTGCCAGCAGTTACCGCGGTCCCTCCTACGAGCAGTACTTC	CASSYRGPSYEQYF
NA	13	TRBJ1-5	TRBV2	NA	TGTGCCAGTGGGGCGGGGCTTGATCAGCCCCAGCATTTT	CASGAGLDQPQHF
NA	13	TRBJ1-5	TRBV6-5	NA	TGTGCCAGCAGAATGGGGGGAGGGCAGCCCCAGCATTTT	CASRMGGGQPQHF
NA	13	TRBJ1-1	TRBV7-3	NA	TGTGCCAGCAGCACAGGATTGATCACTGAAGCTTTCTTT	CASSTGLITEAFF
few	15	TRBJ2-7	TRBV19	NA	TGTGCCAGTAGTATAGATGTGCAGCTAGCCTACGAGCAGTACTTC	CASSIDVQLAYEQYF
once	14	TRBJ2-3	TRBV27	TRBD2	TGTGCCAGCAGGCTTAGCGGGGGCACAGATACGCAGTATTTT	CASRLSGGTDTQYF
NA	15	TRBJ2-1	TRBV11-3	NA	TGTGCCAGCAGCTTTGCCCTTGGGGGGATTGGCGAGCAGTTCTTC	CASSFALGGIGEQFF
once	14	TRBJ1-2	TRBV10-3	TRBD1	TGTGCCATCAGGGAGGGAATGACAGGGGCCGGCTACACCTTC	CAIREGMTGAGYTF